The 25 T cell receptor beta chains presented below share a single source sample, sequenced in a study of blood T cell repertoires in COVID-19. Sequencing was performed with immunoSEQ multiplex PCR; in TCRdb, only in-frame clones are kept and a portion is missing. This table holds some 200,000 clones, 70% to 90% found once. The material sequenced was PBMCs or T cells enriched from blood (not recorded which). The receptors originated from a woman in her thirties or forties with acute COVID-19.

This clone was counted a single time. This chain links TRBV9 with TRBJ1-6; TRBD1 matches 8 bases. This CDR3 is 15 amino acids long. Losses at the gene ends were 4 bases for V and 4 bases for J; bases not matched to a gene: 4. Germline CDR1 reads SGDLS; CDR2 reads YYNGEE. CDR3 in DNA: TGTGCCAGCAGCCCGGGACAGGCTTATAATTCACCCCTCCACTTT. It yields the protein CASSPGQAYNSPLHF.

This clone was observed once. The chain links TRBV11-2 to TRBJ2-2, with a weak D call TRBD1 (6 bases). This CDR3 is 15 amino acids long. Germline lookup yields CDR1 SGHAT and CDR2 FQNNGV. V was shortened by 2 bases and J by 6 bases, with 13 bases between the two germline ends. CDR3 nucleotides: TGTGCCAGCAGCTTAAATCAGGGGTCCGCCGGGGAGCTGTTTTTT. Its protein is CASSLNQGSAGELFF.

The J gene is TRBJ2-7, the V gene TRBV7-8, with 9 bases fitting TRBD1. The V gene's germline CDR1 is SGHVS and CDR2 FQNEAQ. The CDR3 extends over 15 amino acids. J gave up 7 bases and V 1 base, and 8 bases lay outside the gene matches. CDR3 loop: CASSLGDRERREQYF. The CDR3 nucleotides read TGTGCCAGCAGCTTAGGGGACAGGGAGAGGAGGGAGCAGTACTTC.

Notes on this clone: Other DNA sequences in the sample encode the same CDR3. V usage is TRBV10-3 and J usage is TRBJ1-1, with a tentative D call TRBD1 (5 bases). CDR1 and CDR2 from the germline V gene are ENHRY and SYGVKD. CDR3 length: 12 amino acids. V lost 6 bases to trimming and J lost 1 base, with 6 bases between them. CDR3 nucleotides: TGTGCCATCAGCAGGGCGAACACTGAAGCTTTCTTT. Residues: CAISRANTEAFF.

The rearrangement joins TRBV25-1 to TRBJ1-1; 7 bases align to TRBD1. V dropped 5 bases and J dropped 5; count of bases not matched to a gene: 11. Germline V gives CDR1 MGHDK, CDR2 SYGVNS. This CDR3 spans 15 amino acids. Written as DNA, the CDR3 is TGTGCCAGCAGTTACCGGACAGGCTGGGGAACTGAAGCTTTCTTT. Encoded protein: CASSYRTGWGTEAFF.

The chain carries TRBV19 and TRBJ1-2, with D maybe TRBD1 (5 bases). The CDR3 has 12 amino acids. V lost 5 bases, J lost 9 bases, and 13 bases lay in between. Germline V gene data show CDR1 as LNHDA and CDR2 as SQIVND (reference sequence). In DNA, the CDR3 is TGTGCCAGTAGTGCCCGCGGGGCAAGCTACACCTTC. Translated: CASSARGASYTF.

CDR3 residues: CATSRERQYQETQYF. In DNA, the CDR3 is TGTGCCACCAGCAGAGAAAGACAGTACCAAGAGACCCAGTACTTC. The V and J genes are TRBV15 and TRBJ2-5; perhaps TRBD1 as D (5 bases). Per the germline V gene, CDR1 is LNHNV and CDR2 is YYDKDF (reference sequence). V was shortened by 0 bases and J by 0 bases, with 8 bases between the two germline ends. The CDR3 extends over 15 amino acids. The variable domain in full, with the rest retrieved from reference TRBV15 and TRBJ2-5, is DAMVIQNPRYQVTQFGKPVTLSCSQTLNHNVMYWYQQKSSQAPKLLFHYYDKDFNNEADTPDNFQSRRPNTSFCFLDIRSPGLGDTAMYLCATSRERQYQETQYFGPGTRLLVL.

The genes are TRBV2 and TRBJ1-6; D may be TRBD1 (5 bases). CDR1 is SNHLY, CDR2 FYNNEI, per germline. Trimming cost V 6 bases and J 8 bases, with 17 bases left between them. The CDR3 consists of 15 residues. The CDR3 region has the DNA TGTGCCAGCAGAGAGTGGGGGGGTCGGGATTCACCCCTCCACTTT. This sequence encodes CASREWGGRDSPLHF.

CDR3 in amino acids: CASSDTAGYNEKLFF. The CDR3 coding sequence is TGTGCCAGCAGTGACACGGCAGGTTATAATGAAAAACTGTTTTTT. The chain links TRBV6-4 to TRBJ1-4; the D is unclear. This CDR3 has 15 amino acids. Germline lookup yields CDR1 MRHNA and CDR2 SNTAGT. Trimming shortened V by 2 bases and J by 4 bases, and 11 bases separated the two germline ends.

The chain carries TRBV27 and TRBJ1-1; 8 bases are shared with TRBD1. The CDR3 has 15 amino acids. Germline CDR1 and CDR2: MNHEY and SMNVEV (reference sequence). V lost 2 bases and J lost 8; bases outside the gene matches: 10. The CDR3 loop reads CASSLAEYRGREAFF. CDR3 nucleotide sequence: TGTGCCAGCAGTTTAGCGGAATACAGGGGGAGAGAAGCTTTCTTT.

This chain uses TRBV18 with TRBJ1-2; maybe TRBD1 (6 bases). The CDR3 contains 15 residues. V was trimmed by 6 bases and J by 4 bases, leaving 18 bases between them. Germline assignment: CDR1 KGHSH and CDR2 LQKENI. The CDR3 sequence: CASSRRQAPTYGYTF. Written as DNA, the CDR3 is TGTGCCAGCTCTCGACGACAGGCCCCTACCTATGGCTACACCTTC.

The V and J genes are TRBV30 and TRBJ1-4; 7 bases map to TRBD1. The V and J ends lost 7 bases and 2 bases, in that order; junction bases with no gene match: 7. This CDR3 has 14 amino acids. CDR1 is GTSNPN, CDR2 SVGIG, per germline (reference sequence). As DNA, the CDR3 is TGTGCCTCACATGACAGGGACACTAATGAAAAACTGTTTTTT. Protein sequence: CASHDRDTNEKLFF. The full variable domain, with the rest looked up from reference TRBV30 and TRBJ1-4, is SQTIHQWPATLVQPVGSPLSLECTVEGTSNPNLYWYRQAAGRGLQLLFYSVGIGQISSEVPQNLSASRPQDRQFILSSKKLLLSDSGFYLCASHDRDTNEKLFFGSGTQLSVL.

The rearrangement joins TRBV29-1 to TRBJ1-1, with no clear D. This CDR3 comprises 11 residues. The V gene lost 5 bases and the J gene lost 0 bases, with 4 bases spanning the gap. From germline, CDR1 is SQVTM and CDR2 ANQGSEA. The CDR3 loop is CSVLMNTEAFF. CDR3 DNA: TGCAGCGTTCTTATGAACACTGAAGCTTTCTTT.

Only a few counts were recorded for this clone. The V and J genes are TRBV6-1 and TRBJ1-5; TRBD1 aligns across 7 bases. Germline V gene sequence: CDR1 MNHNS, CDR2 SASEGT. The CDR3 consists of 15 residues. V trimming: 5 bases; J trimming: 10 bases; junction bases outside the gene matches: 14. CDR3 region: CASSKTGTDVGPQHF. For the CDR3, the DNA is TGTGCCAGCAGTAAAACCGGGACAGATGTAGGTCCCCAGCATTTT.

This chain links TRBV23-1 with TRBJ1-5; 7 bases are a match to TRBD1. TRBV23-1 is noted as an ORF with a role that remains uncertain. The CDR3 is 18 amino acids. V shed 2 bases and J 6 bases; nucleotides not matched to a gene: 16. DNA for the CDR3: TGCGCCAGCAGTCAAAACGACAGGGTATCACCTGGTTGTCAGCCCCAGCATTTT. Translated: CASSQNDRVSPGCQPQHF.

The chain links TRBV30 to TRBJ1-5; no reliable D call. The V end was cut by 8 bases, the J end by 0 bases, with 11 bases between. The CDR3 length is 13 residues. Germline assignment: CDR1 GTSNPN and CDR2 SVGIG (reference sequence). DNA of the CDR3: TGTGCCGGAACTGCGGGTAGCAATCAGCCCCAGCATTTT. Its translation: CAGTAGSNQPQHF.

J is TRBJ1-6 and V is TRBV5-1; 7 positions agree with TRBD1. V lost 0 bases, J lost 7 bases, and 10 bases stayed unmatched. Germline CDR1 reads SGHRS; CDR2 reads YFSETQ. The CDR3 spans 17 residues. As DNA, the CDR3 is TGCGCCAGCAGCTTGGCTCGTCAGCAGGGGGGAAATTCACCCCTCCACTTT. It yields the protein CASSLARQQGGNSPLHF.

As for this clone: Different DNA sequences within this sample yield the same CDR3. The chain combines TRBV7-3 with TRBJ1-3; D not resolved. V dropped 1 base and J dropped 4 bases, with 5 bases sitting between them. Germline CDR1 and CDR2: SGHTA and FQGTGA. This CDR3 has 13 residues. CDR3 in DNA: TGTGCCAGCAGCTTAAGCCTAGGAAACACCATATATTTT. Translated, it gives CASSLSLGNTIYF. The full variable domain, rest sourced from reference TRBV7-3 and TRBJ1-3, is GAGVSQTPSNKVTEKGKYVELRCDPISGHTALYWYRQSLGQGPEFLIYFQGTGAADDSGLPNDRFFAVRPEGSVSTLKIQRTERGDSAVYLCASSLSLGNTIYFGEGSWLTVV.

V and J are TRBV5-1 and TRBJ1-1; D ambiguous. The CDR3 contains 17 residues. Germline CDR1 SGHRS, CDR2 YFSETQ. Deletions cut 0 bases from V and 1 base from J, with 16 bases between. The CDR3 DNA follows: TGCGCCAGCAGCTTGGATAGGTCAGGCCGACAGAACACTGAAGCTTTCTTT. This codes for CASSLDRSGRQNTEAFF.

The chain couples TRBV7-2 to TRBJ1-5; 7 bases are shared with TRBD1. V lost 1 base, J lost 3 bases, and 3 bases stayed unmatched. Germline V gene data show CDR1 as SGHTA and CDR2 as FQGNSA. This CDR3 contains 15 residues. CDR3 in amino acids: CASSLGDSFNQPQHF. CDR3 in DNA: TGTGCCAGCAGCTTAGGGGACAGCTTCAATCAGCCCCAGCATTTT.

V gene TRBV6-4 combines with J gene TRBJ1-6, with a weak D call TRBD1 (6 bases). The CDR3 length is 16 residues. With 5 bases removed from V and 10 bases from J, the gap between germline ends came to 21 bases. Germline CDR1 and CDR2: MRHNA and SNTAGT. The CDR3 DNA reads as TGTGCCAGCAGTATAGACAGGTATGGCGTGGAGTCACCCCTCCACTTT. Its translation: CASSIDRYGVESPLHF.

The genes are TRBV18 and TRBJ1-5, with 7 positions matching TRBD1. This CDR3 is 13 amino acids long. In germline, CDR1 is KGHSH, CDR2 LQKENI. V shed 6 bases and J 5 bases; nucleotides not matched to a gene: 4. Here the CDR3 DNA reads TGTGCCAGCTCCCCAGGGGGGGATCAGCCCCAGCATTTT. Its protein product is CASSPGGDQPQHF.

This chain links TRBV12-3 or TRBV12-4 with TRBJ2-4; D uncertain. Trimming took off 3 bases at V and 4 bases at J, with 7 bases between the two ends. CDR3 size: 13 residues. CDR3 DNA sequence: TGTGCCAGCAGTTTTTTTTCAAAAAACATTCAGTACTTC. Encoded protein: CASSFFSKNIQYF.

This chain links TRBV7-2 with TRBJ2-7, with a weak D call TRBD2 (6 bases). Germline CDR1 reads SGHTA; CDR2 reads FQGNSA. Trimming removed 5 bases at V and 0 bases at J, with 17 bases between. This CDR3 spans 16 amino acids. CDR3 in amino acids: CASSRRGGSSSYEQYV. CDR3 bases: TGTGCCAGCAGCCGCCGTGGGGGGAGTAGCTCCTACGAGCAGTACGTC.

This rearrangement joins TRBV11-2 to TRBJ1-1, with unresolved D. The V and J ends lost 5 bases and 6 bases respectively, with 13 bases between them. The CDR3 covers 13 residues. CDR1 and CDR2 from the germline V gene are SGHAT and FQNNGV. The CDR3 DNA reads TGTGCCAGCAGCCGTGAACGGGAGGCTGAAGCTTTCTTT. Its translation is CASSREREAEAFF.